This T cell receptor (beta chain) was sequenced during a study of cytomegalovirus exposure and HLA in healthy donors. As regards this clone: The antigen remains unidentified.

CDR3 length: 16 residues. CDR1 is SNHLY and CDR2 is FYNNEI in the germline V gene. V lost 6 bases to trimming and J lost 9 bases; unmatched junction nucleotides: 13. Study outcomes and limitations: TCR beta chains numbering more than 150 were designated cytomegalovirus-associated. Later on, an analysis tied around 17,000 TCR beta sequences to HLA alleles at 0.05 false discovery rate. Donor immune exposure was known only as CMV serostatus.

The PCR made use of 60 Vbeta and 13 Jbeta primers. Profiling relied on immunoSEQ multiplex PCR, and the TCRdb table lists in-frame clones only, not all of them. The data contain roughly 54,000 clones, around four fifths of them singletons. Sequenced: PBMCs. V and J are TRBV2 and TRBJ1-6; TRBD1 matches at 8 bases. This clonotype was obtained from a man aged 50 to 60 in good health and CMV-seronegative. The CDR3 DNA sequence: TGTGCCAGCAGCGTTGGAAGGACAGGGTGGAGTTCACCCCTCCACTTT. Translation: CASSVGRTGWSSPLHF.